The text below deals with one T cell receptor (beta chain). The antigen is unknown. Production of TCR beta cDNA relied on 5'RACE template switching with UMIs. TCRdb derives one entry per CDR3 protein from the 5' RACE reads, leaving out DNA. The specimen's table records 120,000 to 150,000 distinct CDR3 sequences. These data belong to a study of T cells expressing NK-cell markers. Study context: Sorted CD3+CD56-NKG2C+, CD3+CD56+NKG2C+ and CD3+CD56+NKG2C- T cells supplied the TCR beta repertoires. Study findings and constraints: These clonotypes also led the CD3+CD56-NKG2C+ fraction in a few donors. In about six donors, dominant CD3+CD56+NKG2C+ clones formed about 1.0-7.0% of CD8+ cells.

The CDR3 totals 14 residues. Germline lookup yields CDR1 MNHNS and CDR2 SASEGT. This rearrangement joins TRBV6-1 to TRBJ2-7; TCRdb's D gene call, TRBD2, goes unchecked for lack of DNA. The receptor comes from a man between 18 and 35 years old in good health. The sequenced sample consisted of blood T cells: a sorted CD56 or NKG2C T cell subset, CD4+ or CD8+ T cells, or bulk PBMC T cells (not recorded which). CDR3 loop: CASSRGGSQYEQYF.